A selection of T cell receptor beta chains follows, all from one sample in a study of blood T cells in healthy people across ages. TCRdb re-derived calls from the 5' RACE reads in MiXCR, one entry per CDR3 protein. The table has about 1.6 million distinct CDR3 sequences, 34% seen once; the top ten hold about 11%. Sequencing input: blood. All receptors derive from a woman in her 30s in good health. CDR3s include the opening cysteine and the closing phenylalanine or tryptophan. Each record gives: V gene, J gene, CDR3 protein.

v_gene: TRBV4-1
j_gene: TRBJ2-5
CDR3aa: CASSPSMGAQETQYF

v_gene: TRBV27
j_gene: TRBJ2-3
CDR3aa: CASSFGSRTDTQYF

v_gene: TRBV25-1
j_gene: TRBJ2-7
CDR3aa: CASSEAGVKEQYF

v_gene: TRBV4-1
j_gene: TRBJ2-1
CDR3aa: CASSQEPTPNYNEQFF

v_gene: TRBV9
j_gene: TRBJ1-5
CDR3aa: CASSEGQSYNQPQHF

v_gene: TRBV21-1
j_gene: TRBJ1-5
CDR3aa: CARKARVPQPQHF

v_gene: TRBV20-1
j_gene: TRBJ2-3
CDR3aa: CSAGGASGKQADTQYF

v_gene: TRBV7-2
j_gene: TRBJ2-5
CDR3aa: CASSRTSGTEQYF

v_gene: TRBV12-5
j_gene: TRBJ2-1
CDR3aa: CASGLAYVADPGNEQFF

v_gene: TRBV25-1
j_gene: TRBJ1-2
CDR3aa: CASSENPGTGGYTF

v_gene: TRBV5-6
j_gene: TRBJ2-3
CDR3aa: CASSSPDGGTQYF

v_gene: TRBV25-1
j_gene: NA
CDR3aa: CASSPTWGGGTLEQYF

v_gene: TRBV20-1
j_gene: TRBJ2-3
CDR3aa: CSAPTPNTQYF

v_gene: TRBV5-1
j_gene: TRBJ2-1
CDR3aa: CASSSLSGGLGNEQFF

v_gene: TRBV29-1
j_gene: TRBJ2-5
CDR3aa: CSVSREGCGTQYF

v_gene: TRBV5-1
j_gene: TRBJ2-3
CDR3aa: CGSSLEGQADTQYF

v_gene: TRBV30
j_gene: TRBJ2-1
CDR3aa: CAWRSYYSGTSTNEQFF

v_gene: TRBV2
j_gene: TRBJ2-7
CDR3aa: CASSTGTSVAEQYF

v_gene: TRBV4-1
j_gene: TRBJ2-1
CDR3aa: CASSQDPRITYNEQFF

v_gene: TRBV28
j_gene: TRBJ1-6
CDR3aa: CASSYSTGEMNSPLHF

v_gene: TRBV6-2/TRBV6-3
j_gene: TRBJ1-1
CDR3aa: CASSSPGHPNTEAFF

v_gene: TRBV5-1
j_gene: TRBJ2-1
CDR3aa: CASSWGLDSEQFF

v_gene: TRBV10-1
j_gene: TRBJ1-1
CDR3aa: CASSESGNTEAFF

v_gene: TRBV11-2
j_gene: TRBJ2-1
CDR3aa: CASSLLLAGHNEQFF

v_gene: TRBV28
j_gene: TRBJ2-5
CDR3aa: CASSFPRTSGETQYF

v_gene: TRBV4-1
j_gene: TRBJ2-2
CDR3aa: CASSQDADGPNTGELFF

v_gene: TRBV12-3/TRBV12-4
j_gene: TRBJ2-6
CDR3aa: CASSPIQTGANVLTF

v_gene: TRBV5-6
j_gene: TRBJ2-7
CDR3aa: CASSARDRPYEQYF

v_gene: TRBV7-8
j_gene: TRBJ1-1
CDR3aa: CASSLNVGTEAFF

v_gene: TRBV7-9
j_gene: TRBJ2-1
CDR3aa: CASSLQRERQFF

v_gene: TRBV28
j_gene: TRBJ2-3
CDR3aa: CASSPPPLSETDTQYF

v_gene: TRBV7-2
j_gene: NA
CDR3aa: CASGLDPLAGVDEQYF

v_gene: TRBV10-3
j_gene: TRBJ2-7
CDR3aa: CAISDGQGIYEQYF

v_gene: TRBV6-1
j_gene: TRBJ1-2
CDR3aa: CASSEGRGFYGYTF

v_gene: TRBV4-2
j_gene: TRBJ2-5
CDR3aa: CASTTGAIFETQYF

v_gene: TRBV10-2
j_gene: TRBJ1-2
CDR3aa: CASSDKGIRYTF

v_gene: TRBV5-1
j_gene: TRBJ1-2
CDR3aa: CASSFGDSSYGYTF

v_gene: TRBV28
j_gene: TRBJ1-2
CDR3aa: CASSLFQGNYGYTF

v_gene: TRBV27
j_gene: TRBJ2-1
CDR3aa: CASSLTGTSGSSNEQFF

v_gene: TRBV4-1
j_gene: TRBJ2-1
CDR3aa: CASSHDPPGSYNEQFF